The clone carrying this T cell receptor (beta chain) was picked up many times. The V end was cut by 3 bases, the J end by 5 bases, with 10 bases between. CDR1 and CDR2 (germline): SGHNT, YENEEA. This CDR3 is 13 amino acids long. The source of the sample is a study of low-dose radiotherapy and immunotherapy resistance in tumors. Study as a whole: Every two weeks, the protocol called for intravenous cyclophosphamide at 200 mg/m2. It was given one day before each radiation and immunotherapy administration.

This sample's time point: after trial treatment. Treatment of the sample: LDRT plus nivolumab, ipilimumab, low-dose cyclophosphamide and aspirin (RACIN trial). First-strand cDNA relied on TRAV- and TRBV-specific primers spanning alpha and beta chains. Amplification, which lasted 20 to 25 PCR cycles, used a constant-region primer and V-primer adapter to amplify TCRs. MiXCR, run by TCRdb on the reads, gives a single entry per CDR3 protein. The sample carries approximately 91,000 distinct CDR3 sequences, 20% to 25% recorded once. V usage is TRBV11-3 and J usage is TRBJ2-5, with no clear D. The sequences come from PBMCs, collected after low-dose radiotherapy plus immunotherapy. This sequence was found in a female donor with ovarian cancer. The CDR3 nucleotides are TGTGCCAGCAGCTTTACCCCTCGGGAGACCCAGTACTTC. This sequence encodes CASSFTPRETQYF.